Presented here are 30 T cell receptor beta chains from one specimen sequenced in a study of regulatory T cells in long-lasting Graves disease. The time point is: persistent/refractory GD, antithyroid drugs over 5 years with positive TRAb. The TCR library used RNA extracted from PBMCs. iRepertoire HTBI primers and Arm-PCR of CDR3 regions built TCR beta libraries. TCRdb re-analysed the multiplex PCR reads in MiXCR, keeping a single row per CDR3 protein. Of over 450,000 distinct CDR3 sequences in the sample, around a fifth are singletons; the top ten hold approximately 6.4%. The sample was peripheral blood mononuclear cells (PBMCs), taken when the disease was refractory, from a patient treated with antithyroid drugs. The receptors were gathered from a female donor with Graves disease.

This chain connects TRBV30 to TRBJ2-5; D call uncertain. The V end was cut by 3 bases, the J end by 1 base, with 18 bases between. CDR3 length equals 16 residues. The germline gives CDR1 GTSNPN, CDR2 SVGIG (reference sequence). CDR3 sequence reads: CAWSAKDGVGQETQYF. The DNA of the CDR3 is TGTGCCTGGAGCGCAAAGGATGGCGTGGGCCAAGAGACCCAGTACTTC.

This clonotype has ten or more counts. This chain connects TRBV30 to TRBJ1-2; D uncertain. V lost 5 bases, J lost 2 bases, and 3 bases lay in between. The germline gives CDR1 GTSNPN, CDR2 SVGIG (reference sequence). The length of the CDR3 is 10 residues. The CDR3 nucleotides are TGTGCCTGGGACAACTATGGCTACACCTTC. This sequence encodes CAWDNYGYTF.

The chain combines TRBV3-1 with TRBJ1-6; D remains ambiguous. The CDR3 consists of 14 residues. V was cut by 3 bases and J by 7 bases, with 10 bases left in between. Germline loops: CDR1 LGHDT, CDR2 YNNKEL (reference sequence). The CDR3 is CASSHRSDNSPLHF. The CDR3 nucleotides are TGTGCCAGCAGCCATAGAAGCGACAATTCACCCCTCCACTTT.

This clonotype has ten or more counts. The rearrangement uses TRBV24-1 and TRBJ1-2; D gene unclear. Germline V CDR1 and CDR2: KGHDR, SFDVKD. Trimming stripped 2 bases from V and 4 bases from J, with 13 bases between. This CDR3 contains 15 residues. CDR3: CATSDSGRPLYGYTF. As DNA, the CDR3 is TGTGCCACCAGTGATTCAGGACGGCCACTCTATGGCTACACCTTC.

This clonotype was observed many times. This chain uses TRBV2 with TRBJ1-1; D remains ambiguous. Germline-derived CDR1 and CDR2 are SNHLY and FYNNEI. The CDR3 spans 13 residues. With 6 bases removed from V and 1 base from J, the gap between germline ends came to 9 bases. The DNA for the CDR3 is TGTGCCAGCAGCCCCGGGAAGAACACTGAAGCTTTCTTT. Protein: CASSPGKNTEAFF.

This clonotype came up a few times. This rearrangement joins TRBV7-9 to TRBJ2-7; possible D gene TRBD1, 6 bases. Between the trimmed V and J ends, which lost 4 bases and 8 bases, there was a span of 12 bases. The CDR3 sequence is 12 residues long. The germline V gene has CDR1 SEHNR and CDR2 FQNEAQ (reference sequence). Here the CDR3 reads CASSSEQGKQYF. The CDR3 DNA follows: TGTGCCAGCAGCTCTGAACAGGGAAAGCAGTACTTC.

The sample holds many counts of this clonotype. The chain carries TRBV2 and TRBJ1-6; D remains ambiguous. The CDR3 is 14 residues long. Trimming stripped 1 base from V and 0 bases from J, with 1 base between. CDR1 is SNHLY and CDR2 is FYNNEI in the germline V gene. The CDR3 region is CASSEVSYNSPLHF. In DNA, the CDR3 is TGTGCCAGCAGTGAAGTCTCCTATAATTCACCCCTCCACTTT.

There are many counts of this clonotype. The CDR3 region is CASRSGRKNEKLFF. CDR3 in DNA: TGTGCCAGCAGATCAGGTCGGAAGAATGAAAAACTGTTTTTT. This chain joins TRBV6-1 and TRBJ1-4; D unclear. This CDR3 contains 14 residues. Trimming shortened V by 6 bases and J by 5 bases, and 13 bases separated the two germline ends. Germline V CDR1 and CDR2: MNHNS, SASEGT.

This clonotype has a count of ten or more. This chain links TRBV12-3 or TRBV12-4 with TRBJ1-4, with D possibly TRBD1 on 6 matching bases. The CDR3 is made up of 18 amino acids. Trimming took 0 bases from V and 12 from J, leaving 26 bases between them. As DNA, the CDR3 is TGTGCCAGCAGTTTAGCGCCCCGGGACACCGGGTCTCGGATGCAACTGTTTTTT. Amino acid sequence: CASSLAPRDTGSRMQLFF.

This clonotype came up many times. V usage is TRBV2 and J usage is TRBJ1-2; D perhaps matches TRBD1 (5 bases). This CDR3 spans 14 amino acids. The germline V gene has CDR1 SNHLY and CDR2 FYNNEI. The germline V and J ends were trimmed by 8 bases and 2 bases, with 15 bases remaining between them. CDR3 nucleotides: TGTGCCAGCGGGGACTCGGGCTTCAACTATGGCTACACCTTC. Its translation is CASGDSGFNYGYTF. Looking up the rest from reference TRBV2 and TRBJ1-2 gives the full variable domain: EPEVTQTPSHQVTQMGQEVILRCVPISNHLYFYWYRQILGQKVEFLVSFYNNEISEKSEIFDDQFSVERPDGSNFTLKIRSTKLEDSAMYFCASGDSGFNYGYTFGSGTRLTVV.

This clonotype was detected ten times or more. The V and J genes are TRBV6-2 or TRBV6-3 and TRBJ2-5; tentative D call: TRBD2 (6 bases). The CDR3 runs to 15 residues. Germline loops: CDR1 MNHEY, CDR2 SVGEGT. V dropped 4 bases and J dropped 4 bases, with 16 bases sitting between them. The CDR3 protein is CASSSAGTSGETQYF. CDR3 in DNA: TGTGCCAGCAGTTCTGCGGGGACCTCGGGAGAGACCCAGTACTTC.

This clonotype has a count of ten or more. The CDR3 sequence is CASKLGAGNQPQHF. CDR3 in DNA: TGTGCCAGCAAGTTAGGAGCTGGGAATCAGCCCCAGCATTTT. The rearrangement uses TRBV6-1 and TRBJ1-5; no clear D. The CDR3 has 14 residues. V was shortened by 7 bases and J by 4 bases, with 14 bases between the two germline ends. From germline, CDR1 is MNHNS and CDR2 SASEGT.

The V gene is TRBV19, the J gene TRBJ2-5, with TRBD2 matching over 12 bases. Germline V gene lookup returns CDR1 LNHDA and CDR2 SQIVND (reference sequence). The trim removed 9 bases at V and 2 bases at J, leaving 7 bases unmatched. CDR3 length: 15 amino acids. The CDR3 region has the DNA TGTGCCAGCCAAGAGACTAGCGGGAGACAAGAGACCCAGTACTTC. It specifies CASQETSGRQETQYF.

The genes are TRBV3-1 and TRBJ2-6; 8 nucleotides match TRBD1. Trimming removed 1 base from V and 0 bases from J; junction bases left unmatched: 5. This CDR3 is 18 amino acids long. Per germline, CDR1 LGHDT and CDR2 YNNKEL (reference sequence). CDR3 in DNA: TGTGCCAGCAGCCAAGGGAGGACAGGGAGCTCTGGGGCCAACGTCCTGACTTTC. Protein: CASSQGRTGSSGANVLTF.

The CDR3 DNA reads TGTGCCAGCAGCTTGTTCGAAGGGGCATACGAGCAGTACTTC. Translation: CASSLFEGAYEQYF. V usage is TRBV5-8 and J usage is TRBJ2-7, with a weak D call TRBD1 (5 bases). The germline V and J ends were trimmed by 1 base and 4 bases, with 12 bases remaining between them. The CDR3 extends over 14 amino acids. Germline CDR1 SGHTS, CDR2 YDEGEE.

The CDR3 bases are TGTGCCAGCAGCGCCTTCGACACATACCAAGAGACCCAGTACTTC. It encodes CASSAFDTYQETQYF. The rearrangement joins TRBV9 to TRBJ2-5, with D unclear. The V end lost 3 bases, the J end lost 0 bases, and 12 bases lay between the germline ends. The CDR3 is made up of 15 amino acids. Per germline, CDR1 SGDLS and CDR2 YYNGEE.

This sequence joins TRBV20-1 and TRBJ1-1; perhaps TRBD1 as D (6 bases). The V end was cut by 6 bases, the J end by 4 bases, with 15 bases between. Germline CDR1 is DFQATT and CDR2 is SNEGSKA (reference sequence). This CDR3 is built from 13 residues. The CDR3 region is CSARGGYGTEAFF. DNA for the CDR3: TGCAGTGCGAGGGGGGGGTACGGCACTGAAGCTTTCTTT.

The chain uses TRBV29-1 and TRBJ2-6; no reliable D call. The CDR3 extends over 13 amino acids. V was cut by 1 base and J by 4 bases, with 5 bases left in between. CDR1 is SQVTM and CDR2 is ANQGSEA in the germline V gene. The CDR3 region has the DNA TGCAGCGTTGAAGTGGGAGGGGCCAACGTCCTGACTTTC. It encodes CSVEVGGANVLTF.

This clonotype was recorded a few times. The chain carries TRBV6-1 and TRBJ2-7, with D perhaps given as TRBD1 or TRBD2 (5 bases each). Germline CDR1 and CDR2: MNHNS and SASEGT. This CDR3 has 15 amino acids. Trimming stripped 6 bases from V and 2 bases from J, with 17 bases between. CDR3 sequence (DNA): TGTGCCAGCAGAGGGACCTCCAGCAGGGCCTACGAGCAGTACTTC. Translated, it gives CASRGTSSRAYEQYF.

The V and J genes are TRBV13 and TRBJ2-3; D call uncertain. The germline V and J ends were trimmed by 2 bases and 1 base, with 16 bases remaining between them. The CDR3 extends over 17 amino acids. Per the germline V gene, CDR1 is PRHDT and CDR2 is FYEKMQ (reference sequence). CDR3 protein: CASSLSYSALGTDTQYF. The CDR3 region has the DNA TGTGCCAGCAGCTTATCGTACTCCGCGCTTGGCACAGATACGCAGTATTTT. The entire variable domain, with the rest obtained from reference TRBV13 and TRBJ2-3, is as follows: AAGVIQSPRHLIKEKRETATLKCYPIPRHDTVYWYQQGPGQDPQFLISFYEKMQSDKGSIPDRFSAQQFSDYHSELNMSSLELGDSALYFCASSLSYSALGTDTQYFGPGTRLTVL.

The chain recombines TRBV20-1 with TRBJ2-7; D is uncertain. V shed 7 bases and J shed 2 bases, with 12 bases lying between them. There are 12 residues in the CDR3. The V gene's germline CDR1 is DFQATT and CDR2 SNEGSKA (reference sequence). For the CDR3, the DNA is TGCAGTGTGCCGGACGGAGCCTACGAGCAGTACTTC. This translates into CSVPDGAYEQYF.

V and J are TRBV5-1 and TRBJ2-2; the D gene could be TRBD1 or TRBD2 (5 bases each). The V end lost 0 bases, the J end lost 6 bases, and 9 bases lay between the germline ends. Germline V gene sequence: CDR1 SGHRS, CDR2 YFSETQ. The CDR3 loop spans 14 amino acids. DNA of the CDR3: TGCGCCAGCAGCTTGGATCCGGGACCCGGGGAGCTGTTTTTT. It specifies CASSLDPGPGELFF.

The rearrangement links TRBV11-3 to TRBJ2-2; possible D gene TRBD2, 5 bases. The CDR3 runs to 21 residues. Germline V gives CDR1 SGHNT, CDR2 YENEEA. The ends were cut back, 2 bases at V and 0 bases at J, with 25 bases in the middle. The CDR3 DNA reads TGTGCCAGCAGCTTAACTAGTATCGGCTCATTTTACGGAACGAACACCGGGGAGCTGTTTTTT. This codes for CASSLTSIGSFYGTNTGELFF.

The chain carries TRBV29-1 and TRBJ2-5; 7 nucleotides agree with TRBD1. J gave up 5 bases and V 6 bases, and 3 bases lay outside the gene matches. Germline loops: CDR1 SQVTM, CDR2 ANQGSEA. The CDR3 loop spans 11 amino acids. The CDR3 protein is CSVRQGETQYF. The DNA for the CDR3 is TGCAGCGTCCGACAGGGCGAGACCCAGTACTTC.

At least ten counts were recorded for this clonotype. The chain employs TRBV20-1 and TRBJ1-5; D not certain. Germline values: CDR1 DFQATT, CDR2 SNEGSKA (reference sequence). V shed 1 base and J shed 2 bases, with 6 bases lying between them. CDR3 size: 13 residues. DNA for the CDR3: TGCAGTGCTAGAGGACCCGGCAATCAGCCCCAGCATTTT. Protein sequence: CSARGPGNQPQHF.

On this clonotype itself: This sequence may be a read error, since a much larger clone differs from it by one base. V gene TRBV28 combines with J gene TRBJ2-7; maybe TRBD1 (6 bases). Germline V gene data show CDR1 as MDHEN and CDR2 as SYDVKM. The CDR3 extends over 15 amino acids. The chain's CDR3 is CAGSFDTGSFDEQYF. The CDR3, as DNA: TGTGCCGGCAGTTTTGATACAGGGAGCTTTGACGAGCAGTACTTC.

The chain employs TRBV5-1 and TRBJ1-3; no clear D. Trimming left V 6 bases short and J 4 bases short, with 20 bases between. The CDR3 extends over 16 amino acids. The germline V gene has CDR1 SGHRS and CDR2 YFSETQ. The CDR3 here is CASKSGSHPQGNTIYF. DNA for the CDR3: TGCGCCAGCAAGTCCGGCAGCCACCCTCAAGGAAACACCATATATTTT.

This clonotype was counted at least ten times. This rearrangement joins TRBV20-1 to TRBJ2-5; D may be TRBD2 (6 bases). CDR1 is DFQATT and CDR2 is SNEGSKA in the germline V gene (reference sequence). V dropped 6 bases and J dropped 5 bases, with 16 bases sitting between them. The CDR3 contains 13 residues. CDR3 in DNA: TGCAGTGCAAAGCCGGGACTGACGGAGACCCAGTACTTC. Its translation is CSAKPGLTETQYF.

This clonotype has at least ten counts. V gene TRBV11-3 combines with J gene TRBJ1-1; D is ambiguous. This CDR3 region has 14 residues. Germline assignment: CDR1 SGHNT and CDR2 YENEEA. V was trimmed by 4 bases and J by 1 base, leaving 10 bases between them. CDR3 loop: CASSSVVGNTEAFF. DNA for the CDR3: TGTGCCAGCAGCTCCGTTGTGGGGAACACTGAAGCTTTCTTT.

The chain carries TRBV20-1 and TRBJ1-4; perhaps TRBD1 as D (5 bases). V lost 5 bases and J 4 bases, leaving 14 bases between the germline ends. CDR1 and CDR2 (germline): DFQATT, SNEGSKA (reference sequence). The CDR3 contains 14 residues. The CDR3 bases are TGCAGTGCTTCGAGCGGGACCTTTAATGAAAAACTGTTTTTT. It is translated as CSASSGTFNEKLFF.